This TCR beta chain emerged from a study of persistence of HIV-infected CD4 T cells (TCRdb year 2020). In the study overall: The median time the participants had spent on suppressive ART was 7 to 9 years. Peripheral blood samples of up to about 200 mL were collected at multiple time points, except for a couple of participants, who underwent leukapheresis at a single time point. CMV- and HIV-1 Gag-responding CD4+ T cells were isolated from ART-treated individuals so that antigen-driven clonal expansion of HIV-1-infected cells could be examined. TCRbeta sequencing assessed the clonality of all cells in each sorted population, while proviral sequencing assessed the clonality of infected cells. Cross-participant TCR cluster analysis included under ten participants for CMV and more than five participants for Gag.

The germline V and J ends show losses of 5 bases and 0 bases respectively, and no gene match explains 7 bases of the junction. Measured from the cysteine to the phenylalanine, the CDR3 is 17 residues long. Only the CDR3 DNA is retained, 51 bases long and in frame from the first base. The germline V gene encodes CDR1 SGHTA and CDR2 FQGTGA. The full study reports these points: Within the same sorted populations, how oligoclonal the TCRs were correlated with how oligoclonal the proviruses were. Degenerate expanded CDR3beta sequences were enriched in antigen-responding cells, suggesting convergent selection of CD4+ responses to CMV and Gag. Bulk TCR analyses could not be restricted to the rare CMV-responding cells that actually carried HIV-1 proviruses. TCRbeta richness in CMV- and Gag-responding cells was significantly lower than in anti-CD3/anti-CD28-responding cells; CMV-responding cells had higher oligoclonality than CD3/CD28-stimulated and Gag-responding cells. The study involved few individuals and tested only a limited range of antigens.

Relative to its sample, this clone is medium-sized (0.01 to 0.1%). Its antigen has not been determined. Per-base qualities were not stored, and no clone one base away is much larger. What this sample's treatment or condition label stands for: suppressive antiretroviral therapy. A pool of overlapping 15-mer peptides from HIV-1 Gag, at around 1 ug per peptide per mL, was used to stimulate the cells. Sorting of responding CD4+ T cells was based on upregulation of both CD40 ligand and CD69. Participants were HIV-1-infected adults who started suppressive ART during chronic infection. Plasma HIV-1 RNA had been undetectable (below 50 copies/mL) in participants for at least 4 years. To be included, a participant needed positive CMV serology and a CD4+ T cell count above 400 cells/uL. Before stimulation, PBMCs were isolated using density centrifugation and then depleted of CD8+ T cells. For about 20 hours, CD8-depleted PBMCs were stimulated with anti-CD28/CD49d costimulation, a CD40-blocking antibody, and enfuvirtide, which was added to prevent new infections. Cells were sorted on a Beckman Coulter MoFlo Legacy or XDP sorter, with propidium iodide excluding dead cells. The QIAamp DNA Mini Kit was used for genomic DNA extraction from samples above one million cells, and the Quick-DNA Microprep Kit was used otherwise.

The immunoSEQ hsTCRB assay version 4 in survey mode was used to sequence TCRbeta repertoires from genomic DNA. For TCRbeta sequencing, genomic DNA was diluted to about 9.1 ng/uL, and up to roughly 1 ug was used per sample. From the authors' description of their analysis: Analysis of the TCRbeta data was done in ImmunoSeq Analyzer 3.0, and diversity was computed on productive nucleotide rearrangements. Lower-bound TCR diversity was estimated with the improved Chao index, and clonality with the Gini coefficient using the Immunarch R package. Different nucleotide rearrangements encoding the same CDR3beta amino acid sequence were counted as distinct clonotypes. Differential abundance analysis found TCRbeta sequences that were significantly enriched in antigen-responding cells compared with anti-CD3/anti-CD28-activated cells. GLIPH2 clustered TCRs by predicted peptide-MHC specificity, both within individual participants and across merged participant data sets. The table comes from immuneACCESS by way of TCRdb, which keeps in-frame sequences with V and J called. Part of the clones is missing from these tables; in studies checked, under half for an unresolved V gene and the rest for unknown reasons. V and J calls and clone size are given by that table; D and trimming were obtained from the DNA. The sample profile shows about 25,000 clones; around 67% of them were found once. The top ten clonotypes cover around 1.8% of the sample.

The sequence was collected from an adult man with HIV who was CMV-seropositive. The input for sequencing was CD4+ T cells sorted from PBMCs after approximately 19-hour stimulation, taken from a patient who received antiretroviral therapy. Sample cell subset or site, as interpreted from the label and publication: CD40L+CD69+ CD4 T cells responding to HIV-1 Gag peptides. The rearranged chain carries TRBV7-3 and TRBJ1-3, and 10 bases in between align with TRBD1. The CDR3 loop reads CASSPGQGRSSGNTIYF. The DNA reads as follows: TGTGCCAGCAGCCCGGGACAGGGGAGGAGCTCTGGAAACACCATATATTTT.